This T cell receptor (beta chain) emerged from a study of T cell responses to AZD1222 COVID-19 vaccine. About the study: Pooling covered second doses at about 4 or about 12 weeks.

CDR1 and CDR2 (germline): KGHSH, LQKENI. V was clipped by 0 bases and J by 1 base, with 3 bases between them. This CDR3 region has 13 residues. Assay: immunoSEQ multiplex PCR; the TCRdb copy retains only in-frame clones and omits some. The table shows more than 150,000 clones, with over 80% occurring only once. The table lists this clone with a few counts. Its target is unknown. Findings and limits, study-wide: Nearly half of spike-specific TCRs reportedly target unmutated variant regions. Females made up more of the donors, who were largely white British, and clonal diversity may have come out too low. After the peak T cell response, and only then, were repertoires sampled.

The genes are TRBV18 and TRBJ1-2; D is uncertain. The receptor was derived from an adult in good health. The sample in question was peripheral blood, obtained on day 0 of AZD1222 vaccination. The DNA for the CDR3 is TGTGCCAGCTCACCACCAGATAACTATGGCTACACCTTC. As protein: CASSPPDNYGYTF.